The T cell receptor (beta chain) under discussion was sequenced for a study of shared clonotypes between healthy human individuals. CDR1 is LNHDA and CDR2 is SQIVND in the germline V gene (reference sequence). The CDR3 loop spans 19 amino acids. The V and J ends lost 0 bases and 2 bases respectively, with 22 bases between them. CD4+ cells were split into CD45RA+ naive and CD45RA-negative memory subsets. This clone has just one count. Its antigen is as yet unknown. Assay execution proceeded at the deep level. Libraries were prepared by immunoSEQ multiplex PCR; TCRdb keeps only in-frame clonotypes and omits some of them. The data show 2,500,000 or so clones, over 85% seen once. Whole-study findings and limits: Rarefaction indicated that sorted-subset sequencing remained incomplete although depth was large. Sample collection involved blood only; tissue repertoires are likely different.

This chain links TRBV19 with TRBJ1-1; a weak D match, TRBD1 (6 bases). The sample consisted of naive CD4+ T cells from PBMCs. Subset defined: CD45RA+ positively selected. This TCR derives from a man younger than 35 in good health. Some clones in this sample may be carry-over from other donors' samples. Here the CDR3 DNA reads TGTGCCAGTAGTATAGATAAGACCCCGGCCGAGGGGGGCAACACTGAAGCTTTCTTT. Encoded protein: CASSIDKTPAEGGNTEAFF.